Presented here are 14 T cell receptor beta chains from one specimen sequenced in a study of T cell repertoires in cytomegalovirus infection. TCRdb re-derived calls from the reads in MiXCR, one entry per CDR3 protein. Here the sample spans around 85,000 distinct CDR3 sequences, 45% to 55% being singletons. These TCRs are of unknown antigen specificity. Material: CD8+ T cells from cultured PBMCs, obtained from culture after CMV antigen stimulation. The receptors stem from a human donor in good health (CMV status not recorded). Some clones in this sample may be carry-over from other donors' samples.

The chain uses TRBV11-2 and TRBJ1-1, with D perhaps matching TRBD1 (5 bases). Germline CDR1 SGHAT, CDR2 FQNNGV. The CDR3 is 19 residues long. V gave up 3 bases and J gave up 1 base, with 24 bases separating them. This chain's CDR3 is CASSFWHVAGTEKNTEAFF. The CDR3 DNA sequence: TGTGCCAGCAGCTTTTGGCATGTGGCCGGGACGGAGAAGAACACTGAAGCTTTCTTT.

The genes are TRBV7-9 and TRBJ2-5, with 8 bases matching TRBD1. The germline V gene encodes CDR1 SEHNR and CDR2 FQNEAQ (reference sequence). Germline trimming cut 6 bases from V and 5 bases from J; bases unmatched to any gene: 8. The CDR3 has 14 residues. The chain's CDR3 is CASSSDRVRETQYF. In DNA form, the CDR3 reads TGTGCCAGCAGTTCGGACAGGGTTAGGGAGACCCAGTACTTC.

This clonotype has ten or more counts. The chain uses TRBV5-6 and TRBJ1-6, with 7 bases lining up with TRBD1. The trim removed 5 bases at V and 4 bases at J, leaving 3 bases unmatched. The germline V gene encodes CDR1 SGHDT and CDR2 YYEEEE. The CDR3 is 14 amino acids. CDR3 nucleotides: TGTGCCAGCAGGGGGACAGAATATAATTCACCCCTCCACTTT. It is translated as CASRGTEYNSPLHF.

This chain uses TRBV6-1 with TRBJ1-1; no clear D. CDR1 MNHNS and CDR2 SASEGT come from the germline V gene. V lost 2 bases to trimming and J lost 6 bases, with 10 bases between them. The CDR3 extends over 13 amino acids. Written as DNA, the CDR3 is TGTGCCAGCAGTGAACTTGGTGGCGCTGAAGCTTTCTTT. As protein: CASSELGGAEAFF.

The chain carries TRBV7-6 and TRBJ1-1, with D possibly matching TRBD1 (5 bases). Germline CDR1 and CDR2: SGHVS and FNYEAQ. Deletions cut 2 bases from V and 5 bases from J, with 9 bases between. CDR3 length: 13 amino acids. Here the CDR3 reads CASSLRGMTEAFF. The CDR3 bases are TGTGCCAGCAGCTTAAGGGGTATGACTGAAGCTTTCTTT.

This clonotype was observed a handful of times. The chain joins TRBV5-4 to TRBJ1-5, with no clear D. V was shortened by 0 bases and J by 7 bases, with 8 bases between the two germline ends. This CDR3 contains 13 residues. Looked up from germline, CDR1 is SGHNT and CDR2 is YYREEE (reference sequence). CDR3 region: CASSLGQDQPQHF. As DNA, the CDR3 is TGTGCCAGCAGCTTGGGCCAGGACCAGCCCCAGCATTTT.

This clonotype was seen at least ten times. The genes are TRBV7-2 and TRBJ2-1; 9 bases line up with TRBD2. Germline lookup yields CDR1 SGHTA and CDR2 FQGNSA. CDR3 length: 15 residues. After removal of 5 bases from V and 4 bases from J, the junction contained 6 bases not matched to a gene. The CDR3 sequence is CASSASSGTYNEQFF. The DNA of the CDR3 is TGTGCCAGCAGCGCCTCTAGCGGGACGTACAATGAGCAGTTCTTC.

V usage is TRBV29-1 and J usage is TRBJ2-1; 9 nucleotides match TRBD1. The germline V gene encodes CDR1 SQVTM and CDR2 ANQGSEA. The CDR3 runs to 12 residues. With V trimmed by 7 bases and J by 15 bases, 13 bases remained unmatched. The CDR3 DNA is TGCAGCGGGGTTGAACCGGGACAGGGTTGGTTCTTC. Encoded protein: CSGVEPGQGWFF.

This chain's CDR3 is CASSSHPDRAGYEQYF. The CDR3 DNA sequence: TGTGCCAGCAGCTCCCACCCGGACAGGGCGGGCTACGAGCAGTACTTC. The rearrangement links TRBV7-9 to TRBJ2-7, with 8 bases matching TRBD1. CDR1 and CDR2 (germline): SEHNR, FQNEAQ (reference sequence). V lost 4 bases, J lost 3 bases, and 11 bases stayed unmatched. The CDR3 contains 16 residues.

This rearrangement joins TRBV28 to TRBJ2-7; 9 nucleotides align to TRBD1. V gave up 10 bases and J gave up 5 bases; unmatched junction bases: 15. Germline CDR1 and CDR2: MDHEN and SYDVKM. CDR3 length: 15 amino acids. This CDR3 reads CATLFSDRGYHEQYF. The CDR3 region has the DNA TGTGCCACCCTTTTCAGTGACAGGGGGTACCACGAGCAGTACTTC.

This clonotype was recorded once. This chain uses TRBV5-1 with TRBJ1-2; D call uncertain. V was pared by 4 bases and J by 0 bases, with 4 bases between. CDR3 length: 12 residues. CDR1 SGHRS and CDR2 YFSETQ come from the germline V gene. CDR3 amino acids: CASSPPNYGYTF. The CDR3 bases are TGCGCCAGCAGCCCTCCTAACTATGGCTACACCTTC.

The CDR3 loop is CASRPRGNTEAFF. The CDR3 region has the DNA TGTGCCAGCAGGCCCAGGGGGAACACTGAAGCTTTCTTT. The J gene is TRBJ1-1, the V gene TRBV6-5; D may be TRBD1 (6 bases). V lost 6 bases to trimming and J lost 1 base, with 9 bases between them. This CDR3 spans 13 amino acids. Germline lookup yields CDR1 MNHEY and CDR2 SVGAGI.

This clonotype came up a few times. This chain links TRBV10-3 with TRBJ2-1; TRBD2 matches at 9 bases. CDR3 length: 13 residues. With V trimmed by 10 bases and J by 8 bases, 9 bases remained unmatched. CDR1 is ENHRY and CDR2 is SYGVKD in the germline V gene. The CDR3, as DNA: TGTGCCAGCTCTAGCGGGACTTGGGATGAGCAGTTCTTC. As protein: CASSSGTWDEQFF.

The rearrangement joins TRBV5-4 to TRBJ1-6, with 8 nucleotides matching TRBD1. The CDR3 sequence is 15 residues long. Germline V lookup: CDR1 SGHNT, CDR2 YYREEE (reference sequence). V shed 4 bases and J 10 bases; nucleotides not matched to a gene: 10. The CDR3 DNA is TGTGCCAGCAGCCCTAGACAGGGGTTACGGTCACCCCTCCACTTT. This translates into CASSPRQGLRSPLHF.